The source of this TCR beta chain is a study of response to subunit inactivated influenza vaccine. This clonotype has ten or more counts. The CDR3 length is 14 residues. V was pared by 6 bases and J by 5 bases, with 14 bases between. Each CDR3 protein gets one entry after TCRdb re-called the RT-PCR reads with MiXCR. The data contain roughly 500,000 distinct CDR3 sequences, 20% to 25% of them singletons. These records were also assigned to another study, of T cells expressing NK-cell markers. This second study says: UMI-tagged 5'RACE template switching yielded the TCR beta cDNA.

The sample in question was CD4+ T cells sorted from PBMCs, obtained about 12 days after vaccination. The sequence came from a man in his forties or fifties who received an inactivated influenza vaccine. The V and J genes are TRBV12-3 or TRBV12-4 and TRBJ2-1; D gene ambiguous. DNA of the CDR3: TGTGCCAGCAGCCTTGCGGTGTCGGACAATGAGCAGTTCTTC. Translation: CASSLAVSDNEQFF.